What follows are 18 T cell receptor beta chains derived from one specimen sequenced in a study of radiotherapy plus CTLA-4 blockade in lung cancer. Clones were read by immunoSEQ multiplex PCR, and TCRdb kept only the in-frame ones, dropping some. The sample carries 35,000 to 50,000 clones, 55% to 80% recorded once. Sequencing was performed on peripheral blood, taken from a patient treated with radiotherapy plus ipilimumab. The receptors were sampled from a human donor with non-small cell lung cancer who had a complete response to radiotherapy plus ipilimumab.

This chain joins TRBV19 and TRBJ1-5, with 9 bases aligning to TRBD1. The J segment lost 4 bases and the V segment lost 5 bases, leaving 9 bases of the junction unmatched. This CDR3 has 16 amino acids. CDR1 is LNHDA, CDR2 SQIVND, per germline (reference sequence). The CDR3 reads CASSPNDRGRNQPQHF. The DNA of the CDR3 is TGTGCCAGTAGTCCCAACGACAGGGGGAGGAATCAGCCCCAGCATTTT.

Only one count was recorded for this clone. DNA of the CDR3: TGTGCCAGCCGCTCCGGGACTGAGTACCAAGAGACCCAGTACTTC. Protein product: CASRSGTEYQETQYF. The chain uses TRBV27 and TRBJ2-5; D might be TRBD2 (6 bases). The CDR3 covers 15 residues. Germline lookup yields CDR1 MNHEY and CDR2 SMNVEV (reference sequence). Trimming shortened V by 8 bases and J by 0 bases, and 16 bases separated the two germline ends.

This chain connects TRBV6-1 to TRBJ1-5, with D possibly being TRBD1 (6 bases). Germline CDR1 and CDR2: MNHNS and SASEGT. V lost 4 bases, J lost 6 bases, and 10 bases lay in between. The CDR3 is 13 amino acids. CDR3 in amino acids: CASSGSGVQPQHF. The CDR3 DNA sequence: TGTGCCAGCAGTGGCTCAGGGGTTCAGCCCCAGCATTTT.

The chain combines TRBV7-9 with TRBJ2-7; a possible D gene is TRBD1 (5 bases). Deletions cut 2 bases from V and 3 bases from J, with 17 bases between. Germline CDR1 and CDR2: SEHNR and FQNEAQ (reference sequence). CDR3 size: 16 residues. The CDR3 coding sequence is TGTGCCAGCAGCTTACATGTACTGACAGCTAGCTACGAGCAGTACTTC. Its protein product is CASSLHVLTASYEQYF. Using reference TRBV7-9 and TRBJ2-7 for the parts outside the CDR3, the full variable domain is DTGVSQNPRHKITKRGQNVTFRCDPISEHNRLYWYRQTLGQGPEFLTYFQNEAQLEKSRLLSDRFSAERPKGSFSTLEIQRTEQGDSAMYLCASSLHVLTASYEQYFGPGTRLTVT.

The chain combines TRBV5-1 with TRBJ1-2; 7 bases map to TRBD1. Unmatched junction bases numbered 11, after V lost 5 bases and J lost 4 bases. The CDR3 has 15 amino acids. Germline CDR1 is SGHRS and CDR2 is YFSETQ. The CDR3 protein is CASSAPEQGSYGYTF. CDR3 coding DNA: TGCGCCAGCAGTGCTCCTGAACAGGGGTCCTATGGCTACACCTTC.

The CDR3 sequence is CASSQEEGPNYGYTF. In DNA, the CDR3 is TGTGCCAGCAGCCAAGAGGAGGGGCCTAACTATGGCTACACCTTC. The V and J genes are TRBV4-2 and TRBJ1-2; tentatively, D is TRBD1 (5 bases). Trimming left V 0 bases short and J 0 bases short, with 8 bases between. The CDR3 contains 15 residues. Germline values: CDR1 LGHNA, CDR2 YNFKEQ.

V is TRBV18 and J is TRBJ2-3; D is unresolved. The V end lost 6 bases, the J end lost 3 bases, and 10 bases lay between the germline ends. This CDR3 region has 13 residues. Germline loops: CDR1 KGHSH, CDR2 LQKENI. This chain's CDR3 is CASSPVYTDTQYF. The CDR3 DNA reads TGTGCCAGCTCCCCTGTTTATACAGATACGCAGTATTTT.

This rearrangement joins TRBV19 to TRBJ1-1; D not resolved. Germline V gives CDR1 LNHDA, CDR2 SQIVND (reference sequence). V dropped 4 bases and J dropped 7 bases, with 13 bases sitting between them. This CDR3 is built from 13 residues. This chain's CDR3 is CASSRAGGLEAFF. CDR3 nucleotide sequence: TGTGCCAGTAGTAGGGCAGGAGGTCTTGAAGCTTTCTTT.

This clone was detected a few times. The chain carries TRBV19 and TRBJ2-7; no firm D call. The germline V gene has CDR1 LNHDA and CDR2 SQIVND (reference sequence). V was pared by 4 bases and J by 0 bases, with 7 bases between. This CDR3 region has 13 residues. The CDR3 sequence is CASSRGYSYEQYF. CDR3 bases: TGTGCCAGTAGTAGAGGTTACTCCTACGAGCAGTACTTC.

This CDR3 is CASSLVISGEHRGRNEQYF. The DNA of the CDR3 is TGTGCCAGCAGCTTAGTAATATCAGGGGAGCACAGGGGGAGGAACGAGCAGTACTTC. The chain recombines TRBV11-2 with TRBJ2-7, with 8 positions matching TRBD1. The germline gives CDR1 SGHAT, CDR2 FQNNGV. The CDR3 totals 19 residues. J lost 5 bases, V lost 1 base, and 19 bases had no gene match.

The chain carries TRBV6-5 and TRBJ2-7; 8 bases line up with TRBD1. Unmatched junction bases numbered 10, after V lost 6 bases and J lost 3 bases. CDR3 length: 15 residues. CDR1 is MNHEY and CDR2 is SVGAGI in the germline V gene. CDR3 sequence reads: CASSLSGTGGYEQYF. CDR3 nucleotides: TGTGCCAGCAGCCTATCCGGGACAGGAGGCTACGAGCAGTACTTC.

V is TRBV27 and J is TRBJ1-6; 10 bases agree with TRBD1. Trimming at V came to 6 bases and at J to 4 bases, leaving 9 bases not matched to a gene. The CDR3 consists of 17 residues. Germline V gene sequence: CDR1 MNHEY, CDR2 SMNVEV (reference sequence). The CDR3 protein is CASRHDRGLPYNSPLHF. Here the CDR3 DNA reads TGTGCCAGCAGGCATGACAGGGGGCTCCCATATAATTCACCCCTCCACTTT.

The chain recombines TRBV11-2 with TRBJ2-7, with TRBD1 as a possible D gene (5 bases). The germline V gene encodes CDR1 SGHAT and CDR2 FQNNGV. V lost 5 bases and J lost 3, with 20 bases in between. The CDR3 loop spans 16 amino acids. CDR3 residues: CASSHNKNAGYYEQYF. The CDR3 nucleotides read TGTGCCAGCAGCCACAACAAAAATGCAGGGTACTACGAGCAGTACTTC.

The V call is TRBV2, the J call TRBJ2-5; 10 nucleotides agree with TRBD2. J gave up 4 bases and V 6 bases, and 8 bases lay outside the gene matches. Germline V CDR1 and CDR2: SNHLY, FYNNEI. The CDR3 loop spans 15 amino acids. CDR3 in DNA: TGTGCCAGCAGGGAGCGGGAGGGCCTCCGAGAGACCCAGTACTTC. This translates into CASREREGLRETQYF.

This chain joins TRBV16 and TRBJ1-2, with TRBD1 matching 8 bases. The length of the CDR3 is 15 residues. J lost 4 bases, V lost 5 bases, and 9 bases had no gene match. CDR1 is KGHSY, CDR2 FQNENV, per germline. The CDR3: CASSENRGSVYGYTF. In DNA form, the CDR3 reads TGTGCCAGCAGCGAAAACAGGGGGTCCGTCTATGGCTACACCTTC. The whole variable domain, filled in from reference TRBV16 and TRBJ1-2, reads GEEVAQTPKHLVRGEGQKAKLYCAPIKGHSYVFWYQQVLKNEFKFLISFQNENVFDETGMPKERFSAKCLPNSPCSLEIQATKLEDSAVYFCASSENRGSVYGYTFGSGTRLTVV.

This clone turned up a few times. The chain combines TRBV2 with TRBJ2-2; 7 bases are a match to TRBD2. This CDR3 has 15 amino acids. The germline V gene has CDR1 SNHLY and CDR2 FYNNEI. With 5 bases clipped from V and 2 bases from J, the junction kept 5 bases outside the gene matches. CDR3 bases: TGTGCCAGCAGTTCATCTAGCGGAAACACCGGGGAGCTGTTTTTT. Its translation is CASSSSSGNTGELFF.

The J gene is TRBJ2-2, the V gene TRBV18, with TRBD1 matching over 8 bases. This CDR3 has 16 amino acids. The J segment lost 2 bases and the V segment lost 2 bases, leaving 4 bases of the junction unmatched. From germline, CDR1 is KGHSH and CDR2 LQKENI. The CDR3 sequence: CASSPIGQGNTGELFF. CDR3 in DNA: TGTGCCAGCTCACCAATCGGACAGGGTAACACCGGGGAGCTGTTTTTT.

V usage is TRBV10-2 and J usage is TRBJ1-4; D is ambiguous. The ends were cut back, 8 bases at V and 7 bases at J, with 26 bases in the middle. CDR1 and CDR2 from the germline V gene are WSHSY and SAAADI. CDR3 length: 17 amino acids. CDR3 nucleotides: TGCGCCAGCGGAAAGATGGTGGCTAGAGGGCCTGGTGAAAAACTGTTTTTT. As protein: CASGKMVARGPGEKLFF.